This is a list of T cell receptor beta chains from one sample in a study of control samples from healthy donors and cancer patients. Sequencing used immunoSEQ multiplex PCR; TCRdb keeps in-frame clones, though not all of them. The sample has approximately 89,000 clones, approximately 87% seen once; the top ten hold about 18%. What was sequenced was blood. The receptors originated from a man over 45 in good health. The CDR3 runs from the conserved cysteine through the conserved F or W. The D gene is left open where the match is weak. Not all rows give a size; the values are once, few, many and, for expanded clones, a class.

v_gene: TRBV7-3; d_gene: .; j_gene: TRBJ2-1; abundance: .; CDR3nt: TGTGCCAGCAGCTTTATAAAGGCAGGGAATTACAATGAGCAGTTCTTC; CDR3aa: CASSFIKAGNYNEQFF
v_gene: TRBV7-8; d_gene: TRBD1; j_gene: TRBJ1-4; abundance: .; CDR3nt: TGTGCCAGCAGCAATGGACAGGGAGAAAAACTGTTTTTT; CDR3aa: CASSNGQGEKLFF
v_gene: TRBV5-1; d_gene: .; j_gene: TRBJ2-7; abundance: .; CDR3nt: TGCGCCAGCACCCCAGGGGGGAACTCCTACGAGCAGTACTTC; CDR3aa: CASTPGGNSYEQYF
v_gene: TRBV27; d_gene: TRBD2; j_gene: TRBJ2-5; abundance: .; CDR3nt: TGTGCCAGCTTTAGGCGGGGGGGCCTTCAAGAGACCCAGTACTTC; CDR3aa: CASFRRGGLQETQYF
v_gene: TRBV3-1/TRBV3-2; d_gene: TRBD1; j_gene: TRBJ2-2; abundance: .; CDR3nt: TGTGCCAGCAGCCAGAGGGACAGGGACACCGGGGAGCTGTTTTTT; CDR3aa: CASSQRDRDTGELFF
v_gene: TRBV5-4; d_gene: .; j_gene: TRBJ1-3; abundance: .; CDR3nt: TGTGCCAGCAGTCGCAACCAGGGTAACGGAAACACCATATATTTT; CDR3aa: CASSRNQGNGNTIYF
v_gene: TRBV6-2/TRBV6-3; d_gene: .; j_gene: TRBJ2-7; abundance: .; CDR3nt: TGTGCCAGCAGTCGACTAGCCTACGAGCAGTACTTC; CDR3aa: CASSRLAYEQYF
v_gene: TRBV5-1; d_gene: TRBD2; j_gene: TRBJ2-3; abundance: .; CDR3nt: TGCGCCAGCAGCGTCCTAGCGGGGGGGCCCGGGGATACGCAGTATTTT; CDR3aa: CASSVLAGGPGDTQYF
v_gene: TRBV30; d_gene: TRBD2; j_gene: TRBJ2-5; abundance: .; CDR3nt: TGTGCCTGGAGTGGTCGGGGACTAGCGGGAGGAGAGACCCAGTACTTC; CDR3aa: CAWSGRGLAGGETQYF
v_gene: TRBV6-6; d_gene: .; j_gene: TRBJ1-5; abundance: .; CDR3nt: TGTGCCAGCAACTATCAGCCCCAGCATTTT; CDR3aa: CASNYQPQHF
v_gene: TRBV7-2; d_gene: .; j_gene: TRBJ2-1; abundance: .; CDR3nt: TGTGCCAGCAGCGGCCGATACCGGGACGGATACAATGAGCAGTTCTTC; CDR3aa: CASSGRYRDGYNEQFF
v_gene: TRBV7-3; d_gene: TRBD1; j_gene: TRBJ2-1; abundance: .; CDR3nt: TGTGCCAGCAGCCCATCCCCGGACAGGGAGCAGTTCTTC; CDR3aa: CASSPSPDREQFF
v_gene: TRBV7-2; d_gene: .; j_gene: TRBJ2-3; abundance: .; CDR3nt: TGTGCCAGCAGCCCCCGGTTGGGGAGCACAGATACGCAGTATTTT; CDR3aa: CASSPRLGSTDTQYF
v_gene: TRBV5-1; d_gene: .; j_gene: TRBJ1-2; abundance: .; CDR3nt: TGCGCCAGCAGATTCGGGAAGGGAACAGACTATGGCTACACCTTC; CDR3aa: CASRFGKGTDYGYTF
v_gene: TRBV7-2; d_gene: TRBD2; j_gene: TRBJ2-7; abundance: .; CDR3nt: TGTGCCAGCAGCCCCCACCTAGCGGGAGGCGAGCAGTACTTC; CDR3aa: CASSPHLAGGEQYF
v_gene: TRBV5-4; d_gene: TRBD2; j_gene: TRBJ2-7; abundance: once; CDR3nt: TGTGCCAGCAGCTTTCCGGGACTAGCGGACTACGAGCAGTACTTC; CDR3aa: CASSFPGLADYEQYF
v_gene: TRBV2; d_gene: TRBD2; j_gene: TRBJ2-1; abundance: .; CDR3nt: TGTGCCAGCAGTGAACAGCGGGAGGCCAACAATGAGCAGTTCTTC; CDR3aa: CASSEQREANNEQFF
v_gene: TRBV5-6; d_gene: TRBD2; j_gene: TRBJ2-2; abundance: .; CDR3nt: TGTGCCAGCAGCTTGGATCCTAGCGGGGGGGCCAGGGAGCTGTTTTTT; CDR3aa: CASSLDPSGGARELFF
v_gene: TRBV25-1; d_gene: TRBD1; j_gene: TRBJ1-1; abundance: .; CDR3nt: TGTGCCAGCAGTGACCAGGGGGGGAAAGCTTTCTTT; CDR3aa: CASSDQGGKAFF
v_gene: TRBV19; d_gene: TRBD2; j_gene: TRBJ2-3; abundance: .; CDR3nt: TGTGCCATCCCTTCCGGGACTAGCGGGAGAGCAGATACGCAGTATTTT; CDR3aa: CAIPSGTSGRADTQYF
v_gene: TRBV6-1; d_gene: .; j_gene: TRBJ1-3; abundance: .; CDR3nt: TGTGCCAGCAGTGAAGAGAGCTACCTCTTCTCTGGAAACACCATATATTTT; CDR3aa: CASSEESYLFSGNTIYF
v_gene: TRBV2; d_gene: TRBD1; j_gene: TRBJ2-5; abundance: once; CDR3nt: TGTGCCAGCAGTCCGCAGGGGGCTGGAGAGACCCAGTACTTC; CDR3aa: CASSPQGAGETQYF
v_gene: TRBV9; d_gene: .; j_gene: TRBJ2-6; abundance: once; CDR3nt: TGTGCCAGCAGCGGGAGGGTGTCCGGGGCCAACGTCCTGACTTTC; CDR3aa: CASSGRVSGANVLTF
v_gene: TRBV2; d_gene: TRBD2; j_gene: TRBJ2-3; abundance: once; CDR3nt: TGTGCCAGCAGACCCAGCGGGGCTAGCACAGATACGCAGTATTTT; CDR3aa: CASRPSGASTDTQYF
v_gene: TRBV27; d_gene: .; j_gene: TRBJ1-1; abundance: .; CDR3nt: TGTGCCACGGCCTTTGGTTGGAGCACTGAAGCTTTCTTT; CDR3aa: CATAFGWSTEAFF
v_gene: TRBV6-5; d_gene: .; j_gene: TRBJ2-1; abundance: .; CDR3nt: TGTGCCAGCAGTTACTCGGGTAGAGAGCAGTTCTTC; CDR3aa: CASSYSGREQFF
v_gene: TRBV29-1; d_gene: TRBD1; j_gene: TRBJ1-1; abundance: few; CDR3nt: TGCAGCGTTCCTAAGATGGGGACAGGATTCATGAACACTGAAGCTTTCTTT; CDR3aa: CSVPKMGTGFMNTEAFF
v_gene: TRBV24-1; d_gene: TRBD1; j_gene: TRBJ2-1; abundance: .; CDR3nt: TGTGCCACCAGTGATTCGACAGGGGGAGCGGACCGCTCCTACAATGAGCAGTTCTTC; CDR3aa: CATSDSTGGADRSYNEQFF
v_gene: TRBV7-2; d_gene: .; j_gene: TRBJ2-3; abundance: .; CDR3nt: TGTGCCAGCAGCCAAGGACTTACAGATACGCAGTATTTT; CDR3aa: CASSQGLTDTQYF
v_gene: TRBV7-3; d_gene: .; j_gene: TRBJ1-4; abundance: .; CDR3nt: TGTGCCAGCAGCTTTCCCCGGGACACCCCTTTACTGTTTTTT; CDR3aa: CASSFPRDTPLLFF
v_gene: TRBV10-2; d_gene: .; j_gene: TRBJ2-2; abundance: .; CDR3nt: TGCGCCAGCGGGGCCCTTAACACCGGGGAGCTGTTTTTT; CDR3aa: CASGALNTGELFF
v_gene: TRBV14; d_gene: .; j_gene: TRBJ2-2; abundance: many; CDR3nt: TGTGCCAGCAGCCAAGTCAGAAACACCGGGGAGCTGTTTTTT; CDR3aa: CASSQVRNTGELFF
v_gene: TRBV27; d_gene: .; j_gene: TRBJ2-6; abundance: .; CDR3nt: TGTGCCAGCAGTTTATTGGACAGGGCCAACGTCCTGACTTTC; CDR3aa: CASSLLDRANVLTF
v_gene: TRBV5-4; d_gene: .; j_gene: TRBJ2-5; abundance: .; CDR3nt: TGTGCCAGCAGCGGGGGGACTTCTCTGCAAGAGACCCAGTACTTC; CDR3aa: CASSGGTSLQETQYF
v_gene: TRBV30; d_gene: .; j_gene: TRBJ1-2; abundance: .; CDR3nt: TGTGCCTGGAGTGTAGACAGGCCGGGCTACACCTTC; CDR3aa: CAWSVDRPGYTF
v_gene: TRBV6-1; d_gene: .; j_gene: TRBJ1-6; abundance: .; CDR3nt: TGTGCCAGCAGTGAAAGGTCCTCCTATAATTCACCCCTCCACTTT; CDR3aa: CASSERSSYNSPLHF
v_gene: TRBV5-1; d_gene: TRBD1; j_gene: TRBJ1-2; abundance: .; CDR3nt: TGCGCCAGCAGCTTGGGGCAGGGGGCAGATGGCTACACCTTC; CDR3aa: CASSLGQGADGYTF
v_gene: TRBV9; d_gene: .; j_gene: TRBJ2-3; abundance: .; CDR3nt: TGTGCCAGCAGCGACCGAGATACGCAGTATTTT; CDR3aa: CASSDRDTQYF
v_gene: TRBV3-1/TRBV3-2; d_gene: TRBD2; j_gene: TRBJ2-3; abundance: .; CDR3nt: TGTGCCAGCAGCCAGACTAGCGGGAACACAGATACGCAGTATTTT; CDR3aa: CASSQTSGNTDTQYF
v_gene: TRBV7-2; d_gene: .; j_gene: TRBJ2-7; abundance: .; CDR3nt: TGTGCCAGCAGCTTAGATGGCGGCTCCTCCTACGAGCAGTACTTC; CDR3aa: CASSLDGGSSYEQYF
v_gene: TRBV19; d_gene: TRBD1; j_gene: TRBJ1-5; abundance: .; CDR3nt: TGTGCCAGTAGTTCGACAGGGGATCAGCCCCAGCATTTT; CDR3aa: CASSSTGDQPQHF
v_gene: TRBV28; d_gene: .; j_gene: TRBJ2-5; abundance: once; CDR3nt: TGTGCCAGCAGTTGGGGGGGGCGTGAGACCCAGTACTTC; CDR3aa: CASSWGGRETQYF
v_gene: TRBV3-1/TRBV3-2; d_gene: .; j_gene: TRBJ2-7; abundance: .; CDR3nt: TGTGCCAGCAGGGGTAAGAACGGCCCCTCCTACGAGCAGTACTTC; CDR3aa: CASRGKNGPSYEQYF
v_gene: TRBV2; d_gene: TRBD1; j_gene: TRBJ2-7; abundance: .; CDR3nt: TGTGCCGGGGGACAGAGTTCCTACGAGCAGTACTTC; CDR3aa: CAGGQSSYEQYF
v_gene: TRBV13; d_gene: .; j_gene: TRBJ2-5; abundance: .; CDR3nt: TGTGCCAGCAGCTTAGGGACAACCCAAGAGACCCAGTACTTC; CDR3aa: CASSLGTTQETQYF
v_gene: TRBV5-1; d_gene: TRBD2; j_gene: TRBJ2-2; abundance: .; CDR3nt: TGCGCCAGCAGCTTGAGCCTAGCGGGCTTGACCGGGGAGCTGTTTTTT; CDR3aa: CASSLSLAGLTGELFF
v_gene: TRBV6-1; d_gene: TRBD1; j_gene: TRBJ1-2; abundance: .; CDR3nt: TGTGCCAGCAGTCAAGACAGGGGAGGTGTCCCCTATGGCTACACCTTC; CDR3aa: CASSQDRGGVPYGYTF
v_gene: TRBV19; d_gene: .; j_gene: TRBJ2-2; abundance: .; CDR3nt: TGTGCCAGTAGTATTGGGGTGGTTACCGGGGAGCTGTTTTTT; CDR3aa: CASSIGVVTGELFF
v_gene: TRBV7-3; d_gene: .; j_gene: TRBJ1-1; abundance: .; CDR3nt: TGTGCCAGCAGCTTGGTACCGGGGCAGAGTGAAGCTTTCTTT; CDR3aa: CASSLVPGQSEAFF
v_gene: TRBV30; d_gene: .; j_gene: TRBJ1-1; abundance: .; CDR3nt: TGTGCCTGGAAGGGGCAGACCATGAACACTGAAGCTTTCTTT; CDR3aa: CAWKGQTMNTEAFF
v_gene: TRBV7-2; d_gene: .; j_gene: TRBJ1-2; abundance: .; CDR3nt: TGTGCCAGCAGCTACGACAGAAGCGGCTATGGCTACACCTTC; CDR3aa: CASSYDRSGYGYTF
v_gene: TRBV3-1/TRBV3-2; d_gene: .; j_gene: TRBJ1-2; abundance: .; CDR3nt: TGTGCCAGCAGCCAACCCCAAAGGGGCAGGGTCTATGGCTACACCTTC; CDR3aa: CASSQPQRGRVYGYTF
v_gene: TRBV9; d_gene: .; j_gene: TRBJ1-6; abundance: .; CDR3nt: TGTGCCAGCAGCGTAGCGGACAGCTATAATTCACCCCTCCACTTT; CDR3aa: CASSVADSYNSPLHF
v_gene: TRBV5-6; d_gene: .; j_gene: TRBJ1-2; abundance: .; CDR3nt: TGTGCCAGCAGCCAATTACTACAGGAACCCTATGGCTACACCTTC; CDR3aa: CASSQLLQEPYGYTF
v_gene: TRBV29-1; d_gene: .; j_gene: TRBJ1-2; abundance: once; CDR3nt: TGCAGCGTTGGTTGGGAGGGGTATGGCTACACCTTC; CDR3aa: CSVGWEGYGYTF
v_gene: TRBV18; d_gene: .; j_gene: TRBJ1-1; abundance: .; CDR3nt: TGTGCCAGCTCATTAGGGTCGAACACTGAAGCTTTCTTT; CDR3aa: CASSLGSNTEAFF